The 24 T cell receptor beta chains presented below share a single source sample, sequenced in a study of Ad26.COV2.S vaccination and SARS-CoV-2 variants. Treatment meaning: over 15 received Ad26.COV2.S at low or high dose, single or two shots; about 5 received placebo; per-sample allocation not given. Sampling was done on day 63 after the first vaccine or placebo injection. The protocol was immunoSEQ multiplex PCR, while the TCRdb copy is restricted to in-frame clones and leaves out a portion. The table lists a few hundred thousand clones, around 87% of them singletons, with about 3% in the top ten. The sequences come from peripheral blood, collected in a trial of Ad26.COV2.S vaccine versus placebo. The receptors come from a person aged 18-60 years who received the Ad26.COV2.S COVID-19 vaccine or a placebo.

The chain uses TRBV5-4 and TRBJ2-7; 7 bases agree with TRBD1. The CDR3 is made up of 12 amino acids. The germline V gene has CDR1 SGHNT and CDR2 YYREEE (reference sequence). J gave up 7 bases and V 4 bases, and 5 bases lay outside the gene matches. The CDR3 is CASSTTGLEQYF. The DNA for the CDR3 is TGTGCCAGCAGCACGACAGGGTTGGAGCAGTACTTC.

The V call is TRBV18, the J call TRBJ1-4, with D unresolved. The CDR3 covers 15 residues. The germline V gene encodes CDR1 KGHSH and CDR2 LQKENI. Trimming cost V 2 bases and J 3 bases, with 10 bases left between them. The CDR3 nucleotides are TGTGCCAGCTCACCAGTAACTACAGCTAATGAAAAACTGTTTTTT. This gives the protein CASSPVTTANEKLFF. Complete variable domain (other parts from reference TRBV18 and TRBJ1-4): NAGVMQNPRHLVRRRGQEARLRCSPMKGHSHVYWYRQLPEEGLKFMVYLQKENIIDESGMPKERFSAEFPKEGPSILRIQQVVRGDSAAYFCASSPVTTANEKLFFGSGTQLSVL.

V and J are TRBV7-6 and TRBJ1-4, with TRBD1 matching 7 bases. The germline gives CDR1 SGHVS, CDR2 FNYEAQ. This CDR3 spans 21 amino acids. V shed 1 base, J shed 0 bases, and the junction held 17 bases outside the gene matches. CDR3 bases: TGTGCCAGCAGCTTAGTAGGGACAGCGAGCCGCCCCTTTGCAACTAATGAAAAACTGTTTTTT. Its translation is CASSLVGTASRPFATNEKLFF.

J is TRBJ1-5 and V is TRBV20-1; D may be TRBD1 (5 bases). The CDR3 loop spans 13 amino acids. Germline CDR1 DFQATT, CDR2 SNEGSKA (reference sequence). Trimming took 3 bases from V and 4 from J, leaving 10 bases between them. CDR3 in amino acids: CSASGAGNQPQHF. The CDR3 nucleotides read TGCAGTGCTAGTGGGGCAGGGAATCAGCCCCAGCATTTT.

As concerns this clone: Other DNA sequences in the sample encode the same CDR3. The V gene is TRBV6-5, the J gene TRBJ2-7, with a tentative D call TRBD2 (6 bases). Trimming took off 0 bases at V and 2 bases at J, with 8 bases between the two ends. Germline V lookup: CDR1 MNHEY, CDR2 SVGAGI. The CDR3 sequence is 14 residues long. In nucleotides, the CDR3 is TGTGCCAGCAGTTACTCGGGGGGTACCTACGAGCAGTACTTC. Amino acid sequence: CASSYSGGTYEQYF.

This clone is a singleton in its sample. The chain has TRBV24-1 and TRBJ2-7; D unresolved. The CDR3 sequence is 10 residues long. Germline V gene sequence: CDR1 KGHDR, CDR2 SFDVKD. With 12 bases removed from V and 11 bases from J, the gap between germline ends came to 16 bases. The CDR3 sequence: CASRTAVKYF. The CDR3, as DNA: TGTGCCTCTAGGACGGCAGTAAAGTACTTC.

The CDR3 loop is CASSPRAGGVNEQFF. The CDR3 bases are TGTGCCAGCAGCCCCCGGGCGGGGGGGGTCAATGAGCAGTTCTTC. The chain combines TRBV9 with TRBJ2-1, with 9 bases identical to TRBD2. This CDR3 comprises 15 residues. Germline lookup yields CDR1 SGDLS and CDR2 YYNGEE. Germline trimming cut 4 bases from V and 6 bases from J; bases unmatched to any gene: 8.

The CDR3 reads CASSSGRWNTEAFF. For the CDR3, the DNA is TGTGCCAGCAGTTCGGGACGGTGGAACACTGAAGCTTTCTTT. J is TRBJ1-1 and V is TRBV6-5; a weak D match, TRBD1 (5 bases). Trimming took off 4 bases at V and 1 base at J, with 10 bases between the two ends. The germline CDR1 and CDR2 sequences are MNHEY and SVGAGI. This CDR3 region has 14 residues.

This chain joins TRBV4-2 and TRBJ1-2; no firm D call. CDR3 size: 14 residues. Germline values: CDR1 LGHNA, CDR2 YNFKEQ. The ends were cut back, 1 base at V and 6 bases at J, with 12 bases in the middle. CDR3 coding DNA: TGTGCCAGCAGCCAAGTAGTTTGGGCGGATGGCTACACCTTC. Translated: CASSQVVWADGYTF.

CDR3 protein: CASTPGGGRAFF. In nucleotides, the CDR3 is TGTGCCAGCACTCCGGGTGGGGGGAGAGCTTTCTTT. The chain uses TRBV6-5 and TRBJ1-1, with D perhaps matching TRBD1 (5 bases). CDR3 length: 12 residues. The germline gives CDR1 MNHEY, CDR2 SVGAGI. The V and J ends lost 7 bases and 10 bases respectively, with 16 bases between them.

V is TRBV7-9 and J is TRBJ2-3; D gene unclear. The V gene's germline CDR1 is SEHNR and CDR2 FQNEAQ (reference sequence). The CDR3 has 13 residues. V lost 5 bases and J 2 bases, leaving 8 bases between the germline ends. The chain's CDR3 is CASSRQTTDTQYF. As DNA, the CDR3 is TGTGCCAGCAGCCGCCAGACCACAGATACGCAGTATTTT.

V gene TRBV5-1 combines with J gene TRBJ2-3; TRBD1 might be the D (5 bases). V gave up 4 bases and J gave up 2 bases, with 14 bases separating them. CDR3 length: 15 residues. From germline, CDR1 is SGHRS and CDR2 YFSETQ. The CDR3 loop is CASSQDSAPTDTQYF. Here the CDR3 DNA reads TGCGCCAGCAGCCAAGACAGTGCTCCCACAGATACGCAGTATTTT.

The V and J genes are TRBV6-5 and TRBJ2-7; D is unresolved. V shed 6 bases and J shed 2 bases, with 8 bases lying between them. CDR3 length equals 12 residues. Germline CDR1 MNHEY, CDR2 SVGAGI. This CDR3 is CASSPYPYEQYF. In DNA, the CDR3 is TGTGCCAGCAGCCCGTATCCCTACGAGCAGTACTTC.

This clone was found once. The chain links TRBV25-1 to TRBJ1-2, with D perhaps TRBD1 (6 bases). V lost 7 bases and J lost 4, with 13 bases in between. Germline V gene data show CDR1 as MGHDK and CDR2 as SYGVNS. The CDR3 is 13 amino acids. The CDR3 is CASTLGQSYGYTF. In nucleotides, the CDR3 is TGTGCCAGCACTCTTGGACAGAGCTATGGCTACACCTTC.

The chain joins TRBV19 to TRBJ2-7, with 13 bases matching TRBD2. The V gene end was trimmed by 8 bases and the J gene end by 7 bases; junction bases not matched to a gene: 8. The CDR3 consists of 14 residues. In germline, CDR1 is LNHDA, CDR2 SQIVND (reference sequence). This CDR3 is CASARLAGGQEQYF. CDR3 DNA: TGTGCCAGTGCTCGACTAGCGGGGGGCCAGGAGCAGTACTTC.

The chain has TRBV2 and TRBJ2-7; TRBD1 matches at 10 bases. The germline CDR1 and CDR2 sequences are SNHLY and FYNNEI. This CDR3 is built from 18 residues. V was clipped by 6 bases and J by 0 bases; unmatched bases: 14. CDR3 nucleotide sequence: TGTGCCAGCAGGAGAGGGGACAGGGGTCCCTTTAGCTCCTACGAGCAGTACTTC. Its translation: CASRRGDRGPFSSYEQYF.

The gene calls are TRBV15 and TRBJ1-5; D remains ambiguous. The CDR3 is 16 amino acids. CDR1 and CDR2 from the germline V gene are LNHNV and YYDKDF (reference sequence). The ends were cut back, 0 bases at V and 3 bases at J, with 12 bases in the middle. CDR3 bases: TGTGCCACCAGCAGAGAAAGATATTTAGACAATCAGCCCCAGCATTTT. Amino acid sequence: CATSRERYLDNQPQHF.

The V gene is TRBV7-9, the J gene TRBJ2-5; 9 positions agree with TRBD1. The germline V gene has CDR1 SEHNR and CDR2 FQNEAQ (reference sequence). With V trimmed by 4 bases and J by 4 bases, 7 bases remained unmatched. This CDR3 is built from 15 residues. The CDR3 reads CASSYRGQGTETQYF. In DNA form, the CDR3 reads TGTGCCAGCAGCTACCGTGGACAGGGGACAGAGACCCAGTACTTC.

The CDR3 DNA reads as TGTGCCAGCCTGGCGGGGGGGCCCGAGCAGTACTTC. Protein sequence: CASLAGGPEQYF. The gene calls are TRBV2 and TRBJ2-7; TRBD2 aligns across 9 bases. V was pared by 8 bases and J by 6 bases, with 5 bases of the junction left unmatched. Germline V lookup: CDR1 SNHLY, CDR2 FYNNEI. This CDR3 contains 12 residues.

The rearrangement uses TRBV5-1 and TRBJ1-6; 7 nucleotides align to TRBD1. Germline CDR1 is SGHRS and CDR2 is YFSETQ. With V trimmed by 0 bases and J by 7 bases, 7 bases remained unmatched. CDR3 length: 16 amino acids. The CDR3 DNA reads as TGCGCCAGCAGCTTGGCCAGCAACAGGGGCAATTCACCCCTCCACTTT. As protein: CASSLASNRGNSPLHF.

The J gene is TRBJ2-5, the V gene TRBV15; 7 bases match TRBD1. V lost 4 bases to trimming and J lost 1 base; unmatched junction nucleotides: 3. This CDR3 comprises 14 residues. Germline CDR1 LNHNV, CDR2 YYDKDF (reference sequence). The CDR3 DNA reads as TGTGCCACCAGCACCAGGACAGGCCAAGAGACCCAGTACTTC. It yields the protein CATSTRTGQETQYF.

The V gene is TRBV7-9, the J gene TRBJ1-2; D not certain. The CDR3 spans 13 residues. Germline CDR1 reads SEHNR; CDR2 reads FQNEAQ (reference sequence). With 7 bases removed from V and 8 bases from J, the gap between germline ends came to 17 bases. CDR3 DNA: TGTGCCAGCACCGAGGGCAGGATAGGCGGCTACACCTTC. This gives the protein CASTEGRIGGYTF.

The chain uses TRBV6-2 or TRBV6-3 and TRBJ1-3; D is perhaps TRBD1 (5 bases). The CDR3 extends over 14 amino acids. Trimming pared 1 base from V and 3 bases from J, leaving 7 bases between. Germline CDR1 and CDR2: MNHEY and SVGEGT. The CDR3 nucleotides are TGTGCCAGCAGTTACTGGGGCCGTGGAAACACCATATATTTT. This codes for CASSYWGRGNTIYF.

The CDR3 nucleotides are TGTGCCAGCAGCCAAGCGGCAGGGGACGGCTACGAGCAGTACTTC. Translated, it gives CASSQAAGDGYEQYF. The J gene is TRBJ2-7, the V gene TRBV3-1 (or the pseudogene TRBV3-2), with a possible D match to TRBD1 (6 bases). Between the trimmed V and J ends, which lost 1 base and 3 bases, there was a span of 13 bases. CDR1 and CDR2 (germline): LGHDT, YNNKEL (reference sequence). CDR3 length: 15 amino acids.